These 30 T cell receptor beta chains originate from one sample sequenced in a study of blood T cell repertoires in COVID-19. Sequencing used immunoSEQ multiplex PCR; TCRdb keeps in-frame clones, though not all of them. Here the sample spans 250,000 to 350,000 clones, around 89% being singletons. Sequences were obtained from PBMCs or T cells enriched from blood (not recorded which). The receptors shown here come from a woman younger than 30 who had recovered from COVID-19.

The rearrangement joins TRBV14 to TRBJ1-2, with D maybe TRBD1 (5 bases). This CDR3 has 14 amino acids. Germline V lookup: CDR1 SGHDN, CDR2 FVKESK. V dropped 3 bases and J dropped 1 base, with 9 bases sitting between them. CDR3 protein: CASSHNRNNYGYTF. For the CDR3, the DNA is TGTGCCAGCAGCCACAACAGGAATAACTATGGCTACACCTTC.

The CDR3 is CASSWTISVGELFF. The CDR3 bases are TGTGCCAGCAGCTGGACAATTTCGGTCGGGGAGCTGTTTTTT. The J gene is TRBJ2-2, the V gene TRBV11-2; D is possibly TRBD1 (5 bases). The CDR3 has 14 residues. Germline CDR1 and CDR2: SGHAT and FQNNGV. V lost 4 bases and J lost 7, with 13 bases in between.

This sequence joins TRBV6-5 and TRBJ1-4; 7 nucleotides agree with TRBD1. This CDR3 region has 15 residues. V gave up 6 bases and J gave up 7 bases; unmatched junction bases: 11. Germline CDR1 MNHEY, CDR2 SVGAGI. In nucleotides, the CDR3 is TGTGCCAGCAGGGAGCCGACAGGGACTGGTGAAAAACTGTTTTTT. Protein sequence: CASREPTGTGEKLFF.

The gene calls are TRBV18 and TRBJ1-1, with D maybe TRBD1 (5 bases). The CDR3 extends over 15 amino acids. The V gene lost 4 bases and the J gene lost 5 bases, with 17 bases spanning the gap. The germline V gene encodes CDR1 KGHSH and CDR2 LQKENI. CDR3: CASSQTAGTYTEAFF. CDR3 nucleotides: TGTGCCAGCTCACAAACCGCAGGGACTTATACTGAAGCTTTCTTT.

The rearrangement joins TRBV3-1 (or the pseudogene TRBV3-2) to TRBJ1-1, with 8 positions matching TRBD1. The germline CDR1 and CDR2 sequences are LGHDT and YNNKEL (reference sequence). J was trimmed by 9 bases and V by 7 bases; bases with no gene match: 7. This CDR3 region has 12 residues. CDR3 sequence (DNA): TGTGCCAGCACGCGGCAGGGGGCGCAAGCTTTCTTT. It is translated as CASTRQGAQAFF.

This clone was picked up one time. The chain uses TRBV9 and TRBJ1-4; possibly TRBD1 for D (6 bases). V lost 3 bases and J lost 8, with 20 bases in between. CDR3 size: 16 residues. Germline V gene data show CDR1 as SGDLS and CDR2 as YYNGEE. The CDR3 bases are TGTGCCAGCAGCGCGGCCCACAGGGCGGCCGAGGAAAAACTGTTTTTT. Protein product: CASSAAHRAAEEKLFF. The full variable domain, rest sourced from reference TRBV9 and TRBJ1-4, is DSGVTQTPKHLITATGQRVTLRCSPRSGDLSVYWYQQSLDQGLQFLIQYYNGEERAKGNILERFSAQQFPDLHSELNLSSLELGDSALYFCASSAAHRAAEEKLFFGSGTQLSVL.

This clone was detected once. This chain links TRBV20-1 with TRBJ2-3; 11 bases line up with TRBD2. CDR1 is DFQATT, CDR2 SNEGSKA, per germline (reference sequence). After removal of 3 bases from V and 1 base from J, the junction contained 9 bases not matched to a gene. This CDR3 region has 17 residues. CDR3 sequence: CSASGLAGGYRTDTQYF. For the CDR3, the DNA is TGCAGTGCTAGTGGCCTAGCGGGGGGTTACCGCACAGATACGCAGTATTTT.

The genes are TRBV5-1 and TRBJ2-1, with a tentative D call TRBD1 (5 bases). With 1 base removed from V and 7 bases from J, the gap between germline ends came to 15 bases. From germline, CDR1 is SGHRS and CDR2 YFSETQ. The CDR3 has 15 residues. CDR3 coding DNA: TGCGCCAGCAGCTTGACAGGATTTTTCTCGAATGAGCAGTTCTTC. As protein: CASSLTGFFSNEQFF.

The genes are TRBV7-9 and TRBJ1-1; TRBD1 aligns across 8 bases. The CDR3 consists of 15 residues. Looked up from germline, CDR1 is SEHNR and CDR2 is FQNEAQ (reference sequence). The J segment lost 5 bases and the V segment lost 3 bases, leaving 8 bases of the junction unmatched. The CDR3 DNA reads as TGTGCCAGCAGCTTCTCAGGGGGCAAAGGGACTGAAGCTTTCTTT. As protein: CASSFSGGKGTEAFF.

This clone was detected once. The rearrangement links TRBV5-4 to TRBJ2-3; a weak D match, TRBD2 (5 bases). This CDR3 comprises 15 residues. In germline, CDR1 is SGHNT, CDR2 YYREEE (reference sequence). The V end was cut by 6 bases, the J end by 0 bases, with 14 bases between. The CDR3: CASTLGGASTDTQYF. In nucleotides, the CDR3 is TGTGCCAGCACACTAGGCGGAGCTAGCACAGATACGCAGTATTTT.

The chain combines TRBV7-8 with TRBJ2-3; 11 nucleotides align to TRBD2. The V and J ends lost 5 bases and 3 bases, in that order; junction bases with no gene match: 7. This CDR3 contains 16 residues. The germline CDR1 and CDR2 sequences are SGHVS and FQNEAQ. The CDR3 loop reads CASSLRTSGGTDTQYF. DNA for the CDR3: TGTGCCAGCAGCCTACGAACTAGCGGGGGTACAGATACGCAGTATTTT.

CDR3: CSVASGFNEKLFF. Written as DNA, the CDR3 is TGCAGCGTTGCGTCAGGCTTTAATGAAAAACTGTTTTTT. This chain uses TRBV29-1 with TRBJ1-4; D remains unclear. The germline V and J ends were trimmed by 4 bases and 4 bases, with 10 bases remaining between them. The CDR3 is 13 residues long. The V gene's germline CDR1 is SQVTM and CDR2 ANQGSEA.

The V call is TRBV11-2, the J call TRBJ2-5; D is perhaps TRBD2 (6 bases). CDR1 is SGHAT and CDR2 is FQNNGV in the germline V gene. Trimming took 0 bases from V and 4 from J, leaving 18 bases between them. This CDR3 has 17 amino acids. The CDR3 DNA follows: TGTGCCAGCAGCTTAGAAAAACCTAGCGCACCCAGAGAGACCCAGTACTTC. Its translation: CASSLEKPSAPRETQYF. Filled out from reference TRBV11-2 and TRBJ2-5, the complete variable domain reads EAGVAQSPRYKIIEKRQSVAFWCNPISGHATLYWYQQILGQGPKLLIQFQNNGVVDDSQLPKDRFSAERLKGVDSTLKIQPAKLEDSAVYLCASSLEKPSAPRETQYFGPGTRLLVL.

As for this clone: Other DNA sequences within the sample encode an identical CDR3. The chain couples TRBV5-1 to TRBJ2-5; no definite D call. The CDR3 runs to 14 residues. V was pared by 0 bases and J by 3 bases, with 9 bases between. Per germline, CDR1 SGHRS and CDR2 YFSETQ. CDR3 sequence reads: CASSLAAGEETQYF. CDR3 coding DNA: TGCGCCAGCAGCTTGGCGGCAGGTGAAGAGACCCAGTACTTC. Complete variable domain (other parts from reference TRBV5-1 and TRBJ2-5): KAGVTQTPRYLIKTRGQQVTLSCSPISGHRSVSWYQQTPGQGLQFLFEYFSETQRNKGNFPGRFSGRQFSNSRSEMNVSTLELGDSALYLCASSLAAGEETQYFGPGTRLLVL.

The chain links TRBV19 to TRBJ1-1, with D possibly matching TRBD1 (5 bases). Deletions cut 4 bases from V and 7 bases from J, with 16 bases between. CDR3 length equals 14 residues. The germline V gene encodes CDR1 LNHDA and CDR2 SQIVND (reference sequence). The CDR3 protein is CASSTRTHSGEAFF. The CDR3 DNA reads as TGTGCCAGTAGTACAAGGACACATTCAGGTGAAGCTTTCTTT.

The rearrangement uses TRBV6-2 or TRBV6-3 and TRBJ2-2; D perhaps matches TRBD2 (6 bases). Germline V gene data show CDR1 as MNHEY and CDR2 as SVGEGT. V shed 4 bases and J shed 0 bases, with 9 bases lying between them. The CDR3 sequence is 15 residues long. The CDR3 reads CASSLLAANTGELFF. CDR3 nucleotide sequence: TGTGCCAGCAGTTTGTTAGCGGCGAACACCGGGGAGCTGTTTTTT.

This chain joins TRBV9 and TRBJ1-1, with 8 bases matching TRBD1. The J segment lost 1 base and the V segment lost 1 base, leaving 3 bases of the junction unmatched. This CDR3 is 15 amino acids long. Germline V gene sequence: CDR1 SGDLS, CDR2 YYNGEE. The CDR3 spells CASSVSGTGNTEAFF. CDR3 bases: TGTGCCAGCAGCGTAAGTGGGACAGGGAACACTGAAGCTTTCTTT.

The gene calls are TRBV4-1 and TRBJ1-6; D gene ambiguous. Germline loops: CDR1 MGHRA, CDR2 YSYEKL. V lost 1 base to trimming and J lost 0 bases, with 13 bases between them. The CDR3 loop spans 18 amino acids. This CDR3 is CASSQGVAGFSYNSPLHF. CDR3 in DNA: TGCGCCAGCAGCCAAGGGGTGGCGGGGTTCTCCTATAATTCACCCCTCCACTTT.

The chain carries TRBV19 and TRBJ2-2; a possible D gene is TRBD1 (5 bases). Trimming cost V 4 bases and J 3 bases, with 18 bases left between them. This CDR3 has 17 residues. Germline CDR1 and CDR2: LNHDA and SQIVND (reference sequence). CDR3 amino acids: CASSSSQGGGDTGELFF. The CDR3 DNA sequence: TGTGCCAGTAGTAGCTCTCAGGGTGGCGGCGACACCGGGGAGCTGTTTTTT.

This chain connects TRBV6-5 to TRBJ2-1; the match to TRBD2 covers 9 bases. Germline trimming cut 6 bases from V and 5 bases from J; bases unmatched to any gene: 5. This CDR3 has 14 amino acids. Germline V gene sequence: CDR1 MNHEY, CDR2 SVGAGI. CDR3 residues: CASRVAGADNEQFF. The CDR3 DNA follows: TGTGCCAGCAGGGTAGCGGGGGCAGACAATGAGCAGTTCTTC.

V is TRBV5-5 and J is TRBJ2-2; TRBD1 aligns across 10 bases. V gave up 4 bases and J gave up 4 bases; unmatched junction bases: 4. CDR1 SGHKS and CDR2 YYEKEE come from the germline V gene (reference sequence). The CDR3 extends over 15 amino acids. The CDR3, as DNA: TGTGCCAGCAGCCGGGACAGGGGTGGCACCGGGGAGCTGTTTTTT. Translating gives CASSRDRGGTGELFF.

The genes are TRBV3-1 (or the pseudogene TRBV3-2) and TRBJ2-2; unclear D gene. V was cut by 1 base and J by 0 bases, with 3 bases left in between. This CDR3 contains 14 residues. Germline CDR1 reads LGHDT; CDR2 reads YNNKEL (reference sequence). The CDR3 DNA sequence: TGTGCCAGCAGCCAAGCGTCGAACACCGGGGAGCTGTTTTTT. This codes for CASSQASNTGELFF.

In its sample, this clone was seen once. This chain connects TRBV6-1 to TRBJ1-5, with D possibly matching TRBD1 (5 bases). The germline V and J ends were trimmed by 0 bases and 12 bases, with 21 bases remaining between them. CDR1 and CDR2 (germline): MNHNS, SASEGT. This CDR3 is built from 16 residues. This chain's CDR3 is CASSEALPGGIRVQHF. As DNA, the CDR3 is TGTGCCAGCAGTGAAGCGCTTCCGGGGGGAATTCGTGTCCAGCATTTT.

About this clone itself: The sample has other DNA sequences that encode this CDR3 too. The genes are TRBV5-1 and TRBJ2-2, with D maybe TRBD1 (6 bases). CDR3 length: 15 residues. The germline V and J ends were trimmed by 0 bases and 1 base, with 7 bases remaining between them. The V gene's germline CDR1 is SGHRS and CDR2 YFSETQ. The DNA of the CDR3 is TGCGCCAGCAGCTTGGAGGGACAGAACACCGGGGAGCTGTTTTTT. Its protein is CASSLEGQNTGELFF.

This chain connects TRBV28 to TRBJ2-1, with 12 bases identical to TRBD2. This CDR3 is built from 16 residues. From germline, CDR1 is MDHEN and CDR2 SYDVKM. Trimming cost V 1 base and J 8 bases; bases outside gene matches: 6. For the CDR3, the DNA is TGTGCCAGCAGTTTATTCCTAGCGGGGGGGCGGCATGAGCAGTTCTTC. This translates into CASSLFLAGGRHEQFF.

A single count supports this clone. The rearrangement joins TRBV5-4 to TRBJ1-1; D might be TRBD1 (5 bases). This CDR3 comprises 16 residues. Trimming took off 4 bases at V and 1 base at J, with 17 bases between the two ends. Germline values: CDR1 SGHNT, CDR2 YYREEE (reference sequence). The CDR3 protein is CASSPDRGIANTEAFF. CDR3 sequence (DNA): TGTGCCAGCAGCCCGGACCGGGGGATTGCGAACACTGAAGCTTTCTTT.

In DNA, the CDR3 is TGTGCCAGCAGTGCCGGACTGATACGCGAGCAGTACTTC. Residues: CASSAGLIREQYF. The V call is TRBV28, the J call TRBJ2-7; TRBD2 might be the D (5 bases). The CDR3 is 13 residues long. V was pared by 5 bases and J by 6 bases, with 14 bases between. Germline V gives CDR1 MDHEN, CDR2 SYDVKM.

The V gene is TRBV24-1, the J gene TRBJ2-3; 10 bases agree with TRBD2. The CDR3 covers 18 residues. V lost 0 bases to trimming and J lost 1 base; unmatched junction nucleotides: 6. CDR1 is KGHDR, CDR2 SFDVKD, per germline. CDR3 sequence (DNA): TGTGCCACCAGTGATTTGCCGACCGGGACTAGCGGCACAGATACGCAGTATTTT. Translated, it gives CATSDLPTGTSGTDTQYF.

This chain joins TRBV5-1 and TRBJ2-7; a weak D match, TRBD1 (6 bases). Trimming cost V 6 bases and J 3 bases, with 16 bases left between them. This CDR3 has 14 amino acids. From germline, CDR1 is SGHRS and CDR2 YFSETQ. CDR3 protein: CASNRDTSNYEQYF. The CDR3 DNA is TGCGCCAGCAACCGGGACACCTCAAACTACGAGCAGTACTTC.

The J gene is TRBJ2-6, the V gene TRBV5-1, with D tentatively TRBD1 (6 bases). This CDR3 contains 16 residues. CDR1 SGHRS and CDR2 YFSETQ come from the germline V gene. Trimming shortened V by 1 base and J by 1 base, and 9 bases separated the two germline ends. CDR3: CASSLSTGSGANVLTF. The CDR3 DNA reads as TGCGCCAGCAGCTTGAGTACAGGGTCTGGGGCCAACGTCCTGACTTTC.